This T cell receptor (beta chain) was profiled in a study of memory CD4+ T cells and cytomegalovirus serostatus. On this clone itself: The antigen is not known.

TCRdb's table, derived via immunoSEQ multiplex PCR, lists solely in-frame clones and lacks some. The sample shows 35,000 to 45,000 clones, 79% of them seen only once. Study-level findings and limits: Repertoires predicted CMV serostatus with median bootstrapped AUC of about 0.94.

Single viable CD3+CD4+CD8-CD45RO+ cells were sorted as the memory CD4+ T cells. This CDR3 comprises 17 residues. Per the germline V gene, CDR1 is SGHTA and CDR2 is FQGNSA. Trimming removed 2 bases from V and 5 bases from J, with 19 bases in between. This clonotype was sampled from an adult in good health and CMV-seronegative. The rearrangement links TRBV7-2 to TRBJ2-1, with D tentatively TRBD1 or TRBD2 (5 bases each). Sample: memory CD4+ T cells from blood. Written as DNA, the CDR3 is TGTGCCAGCAGCTTATATGGAGCAGGGACGGTGAACAATGAGCAGTTCTTC. Amino acids: CASSLYGAGTVNNEQFF.